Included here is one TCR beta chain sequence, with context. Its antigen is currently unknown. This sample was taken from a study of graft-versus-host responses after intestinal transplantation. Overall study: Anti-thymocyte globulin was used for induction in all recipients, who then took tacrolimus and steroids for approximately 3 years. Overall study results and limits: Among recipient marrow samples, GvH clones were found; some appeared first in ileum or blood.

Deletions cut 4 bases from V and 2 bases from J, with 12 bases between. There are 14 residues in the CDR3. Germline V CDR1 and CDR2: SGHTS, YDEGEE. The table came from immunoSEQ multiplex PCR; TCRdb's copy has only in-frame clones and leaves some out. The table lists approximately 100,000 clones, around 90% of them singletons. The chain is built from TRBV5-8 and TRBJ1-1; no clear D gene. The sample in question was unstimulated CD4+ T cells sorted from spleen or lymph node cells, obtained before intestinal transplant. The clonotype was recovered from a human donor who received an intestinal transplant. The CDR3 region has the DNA TGTGCCAGCAGCCAAGTTCGGAGAAACACTGAAGCTTTCTTT. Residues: CASSQVRRNTEAFF.